This TCR beta chain was captured by sequencing in a study of blood T cell repertoires in COVID-19. Germline CDR1 is SEHNR and CDR2 is FQNEAQ (reference sequence). The CDR3 spans 13 residues. V trimming: 5 bases; J trimming: 5 bases; junction bases outside the gene matches: 1. The protocol was immunoSEQ multiplex PCR, while the TCRdb copy is restricted to in-frame clones and leaves out a portion. The repertoire holds just over 250,000 clones, with around 86% as singletons. Sequencing input: peripheral blood. The chain combines TRBV7-9 with TRBJ1-5; 9 positions agree with TRBD1. The sequence was collected from a man in his forties who had recovered from COVID-19. As DNA, the CDR3 is TGTGCCAGCAGCAGGACAGGGGATCAGCCCCAGCATTTT. Translation: CASSRTGDQPQHF.